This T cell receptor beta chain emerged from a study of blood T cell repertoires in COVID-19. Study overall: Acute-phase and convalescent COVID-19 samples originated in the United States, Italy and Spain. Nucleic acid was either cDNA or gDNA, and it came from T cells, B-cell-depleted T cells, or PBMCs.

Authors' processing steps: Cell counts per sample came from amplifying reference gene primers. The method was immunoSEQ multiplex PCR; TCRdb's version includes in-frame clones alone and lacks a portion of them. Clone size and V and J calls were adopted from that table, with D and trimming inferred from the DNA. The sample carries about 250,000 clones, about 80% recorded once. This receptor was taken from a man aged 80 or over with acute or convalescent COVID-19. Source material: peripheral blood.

The CDR3 region has the DNA TGTGCCAGCAGCCCTAGCGGCTCGTACCAAGAGACCCAGTACTTC. It encodes CASSPSGSYQETQYF. The chain is built from TRBV11-1 and TRBJ2-5; TRBD2 matches 7 bases. CDR3 length: 15 residues. V lost 5 bases, J lost 0 bases, and 6 bases stayed unmatched. Germline V gene lookup returns CDR1 SGHAT and CDR2 FQDESV (reference sequence).